Presented here are 27 T cell receptor beta chains from one specimen sequenced in a study of CD8+ T cells in alopecia areata. cDNA serving as the sequencing template came from extracted, reverse transcribed RNA. Method: immunoSEQ multiplex PCR; TCRdb's copy keeps in-frame clones and lacks some. Altogether around 150,000 clones are present, roughly 60% being singletons, with the ten largest covering 36%. Sequencing input: CD8+ T cells sorted from blood. The receptors were sampled from a human donor in good health.

The chain employs TRBV7-6 and TRBJ2-1, with D perhaps TRBD2 (6 bases). Germline V gene lookup returns CDR1 SGHVS and CDR2 FNYEAQ. Trimming pared 4 bases from V and 1 base from J, leaving 17 bases between. CDR3 size: 17 residues. CDR3 in DNA: TGTGCCAGCAGCTCGATGCGGACTATGGAGTCCTACAATGAGCAGTTCTTC. Translated, it gives CASSSMRTMESYNEQFF.

The chain joins TRBV9 to TRBJ2-3, with D possibly TRBD2 on 6 matching bases. The V gene's germline CDR1 is SGDLS and CDR2 YYNGEE. This CDR3 comprises 16 residues. V lost 3 bases, J lost 2 bases, and 16 bases lay in between. The CDR3 nucleotides read TGTGCCAGCAGCGAAGAGGGAGGAGGGTTCACAGATACGCAGTATTTT. This gives the protein CASSEEGGGFTDTQYF. Filled out from reference TRBV9 and TRBJ2-3, the complete variable domain reads DSGVTQTPKHLITATGQRVTLRCSPRSGDLSVYWYQQSLDQGLQFLIQYYNGEERAKGNILERFSAQQFPDLHSELNLSSLELGDSALYFCASSEEGGGFTDTQYFGPGTRLTVL.

This clone was seen a handful of times. The chain has TRBV6-4 and TRBJ2-1, with D tentatively TRBD2 (5 bases). Germline loops: CDR1 MRHNA, CDR2 SNTAGT. The length of the CDR3 is 15 residues. Trimming took off 2 bases at V and 0 bases at J, with 8 bases between the two ends. CDR3 amino acids: CASSDDYPSYNEQFF. The CDR3 nucleotides read TGTGCCAGCAGTGACGACTACCCCTCCTACAATGAGCAGTTCTTC.

The CDR3 spells CAWSVTPREQYF. The CDR3 DNA sequence: TGTGCCTGGAGTGTAACCCCCCGGGAGCAGTACTTC. The chain employs TRBV30 and TRBJ2-7; D remains ambiguous. This CDR3 is 12 amino acids long. CDR1 and CDR2 from the germline V gene are GTSNPN and SVGIG (reference sequence). V was trimmed by 0 bases and J by 7 bases, leaving 10 bases between them.

This clone turned up a few times. The rearrangement uses TRBV30 and TRBJ2-7, with 9 positions matching TRBD2. The CDR3 runs 13 residues. CDR1 and CDR2 (germline): GTSNPN, SVGIG (reference sequence). With 4 bases clipped from V and 3 bases from J, the junction kept 4 bases outside the gene matches. The CDR3 reads CAWMGSGSYEQYF. In DNA form, the CDR3 reads TGTGCCTGGATGGGTAGCGGGAGCTACGAGCAGTACTTC.

This clone was seen only a few times. This chain links TRBV7-9 with TRBJ2-7, with TRBD1 identical over 10 bases. The CDR3 totals 16 residues. The germline V gene has CDR1 SEHNR and CDR2 FQNEAQ (reference sequence). Trimming cost V 4 bases and J 3 bases; bases outside gene matches: 9. The CDR3: CASSSLPDRGLYEQYF. The CDR3 DNA reads TGTGCCAGCAGCTCATTACCCGACAGGGGGCTCTACGAGCAGTACTTC.

The chain is built from TRBV15 and TRBJ2-7; 7 nucleotides agree with TRBD1. CDR1 is LNHNV, CDR2 YYDKDF, per germline (reference sequence). The CDR3 runs to 13 residues. V lost 4 bases to trimming and J lost 5 bases; unmatched junction nucleotides: 5. CDR3 bases: TGTGCCACCAGCATCAGGGGGTTCCACGAGCAGTACTTC. Translating gives CATSIRGFHEQYF. Full variable domain (rest looked up from reference TRBV15 and TRBJ2-7): DAMVIQNPRYQVTQFGKPVTLSCSQTLNHNVMYWYQQKSSQAPKLLFHYYDKDFNNEADTPDNFQSRRPNTSFCFLDIRSPGLGDTAMYLCATSIRGFHEQYFGPGTRLTVT.

The table lists this clone with a count of one. V gene TRBV5-4 combines with J gene TRBJ2-7, with a weak D call TRBD1 (5 bases). CDR3 length: 15 amino acids. Germline-derived CDR1 and CDR2 are SGHNT and YYREEE (reference sequence). V dropped 2 bases and J dropped 7 bases, with 19 bases sitting between them. CDR3 in DNA: TGTGCCAGCAGCTTACCCGGACATAACAACGAAGAGCAGTACTTC. Translation: CASSLPGHNNEEQYF.

Only one count was recorded for this clone. This sequence joins TRBV25-1 and TRBJ2-7, with TRBD1 identical over 7 bases. CDR1 is MGHDK and CDR2 is SYGVNS in the germline V gene. The CDR3 has 11 amino acids. V trimming: 8 bases; J trimming: 9 bases; junction bases outside the gene matches: 7. As DNA, the CDR3 is TGTGCCAGCTCGTATCAGGGGGTGCAGTACTTC. It codes for CASSYQGVQYF.

This clone has more than one count but fewer than ten. This chain connects TRBV30 to TRBJ2-5; D is unresolved. Trimming took off 1 base at V and 5 bases at J, with 11 bases between the two ends. Germline V gene data show CDR1 as GTSNPN and CDR2 as SVGIG (reference sequence). This CDR3 has 13 amino acids. The CDR3 spells CAWSESHRETQYF. The CDR3 DNA is TGTGCCTGGAGTGAGTCGCATCGGGAGACCCAGTACTTC.

The gene calls are TRBV5-1 and TRBJ2-7; D tentatively reads TRBD1 or TRBD2 (5 bases each). Trimming removed 7 bases at V and 6 bases at J, with 11 bases between. CDR3 length: 11 amino acids. The germline gives CDR1 SGHRS, CDR2 YFSETQ. The CDR3 loop reads CASRDVAEQYF. The CDR3 region has the DNA TGCGCCAGCCGGGACGTTGCCGAGCAGTACTTC. The whole variable domain, filled in from reference TRBV5-1 and TRBJ2-7, reads KAGVTQTPRYLIKTRGQQVTLSCSPISGHRSVSWYQQTPGQGLQFLFEYFSETQRNKGNFPGRFSGRQFSNSRSEMNVSTLELGDSALYLCASRDVAEQYFGPGTRLTVT.

The gene calls are TRBV9 and TRBJ2-6; D may correspond to TRBD1 or TRBD2 (5 bases each). The CDR3 contains 18 residues. V lost 0 bases, J lost 2 bases, and 15 bases lay in between. CDR1 and CDR2 (germline): SGDLS, YYNGEE. CDR3 sequence (DNA): TGTGCCAGCAGCGTAGGGTATAGCGTGGGGCCTGGGGCCAACGTCCTGACTTTC. Protein: CASSVGYSVGPGANVLTF.

V usage is TRBV13 and J usage is TRBJ2-7; D is possibly TRBD2 (6 bases). The ends were cut back, 1 base at V and 5 bases at J, with 9 bases in the middle. This CDR3 has 13 amino acids. Germline lookup yields CDR1 PRHDT and CDR2 FYEKMQ (reference sequence). CDR3 sequence reads: CASSLVGGNEQYF. CDR3 sequence (DNA): TGTGCCAGCAGCTTAGTAGGCGGGAACGAGCAGTACTTC.

The chain uses TRBV19 and TRBJ1-1, with D possibly being TRBD1 (5 bases). Between the trimmed V and J ends, which lost 6 bases and 3 bases, there was a span of 17 bases. The V gene's germline CDR1 is LNHDA and CDR2 SQIVND (reference sequence). The length of the CDR3 is 15 residues. Here the CDR3 reads CASSTVGTGDTEAFF. The CDR3 coding sequence is TGTGCCAGTAGCACGGTCGGGACGGGGGACACTGAAGCTTTCTTT. The full variable domain, in which reference TRBV19 and TRBJ1-1 provide the parts outside the CDR3, is DGGITQSPKYLFRKEGQNVTLSCEQNLNHDAMYWYRQDPGQGLRLIYYSQIVNDFQKGDIAEGYSVSREKKESFPLTVTSAQKNPTAFYLCASSTVGTGDTEAFFGQGTRLTVV.

V is TRBV28 and J is TRBJ1-1, with D possibly matching TRBD1 (6 bases). Germline loops: CDR1 MDHEN, CDR2 SYDVKM. This CDR3 has 11 amino acids. V lost 7 bases and J lost 4, with 7 bases in between. Here the CDR3 reads CASIGGTEAFF. DNA for the CDR3: TGTGCCAGCATAGGGGGCACTGAAGCTTTCTTT. The full variable domain, with the rest looked up from reference TRBV28 and TRBJ1-1, is DVKVTQSSRYLVKRTGEKVFLECVQDMDHENMFWYRQDPGLGLRLIYFSYDVKMKEKGDIPEGYSVSREKKERFSLILESASTNQTSMYLCASIGGTEAFFGQGTRLTVV.

This clone was counted only a few times. The V gene is TRBV29-1, the J gene TRBJ2-3; D not certain. The germline CDR1 and CDR2 sequences are SQVTM and ANQGSEA. The CDR3 runs to 11 residues. Trimming cost V 8 bases and J 4 bases, with 10 bases left between them. CDR3 DNA sequence: TGCAGCATCCCGTCGTCAGATACGCAGTATTTT. This encodes CSIPSSDTQYF.

This clone has just one count. V gene TRBV11-2 combines with J gene TRBJ2-2, with D hard to call. Trimming removed 2 bases from V and 2 bases from J, with 9 bases in between. Germline assignment: CDR1 SGHAT and CDR2 FQNNGV. The CDR3 is 15 residues long. The chain's CDR3 is CASSLIASNTGELFF. For the CDR3, the DNA is TGTGCCAGCAGCTTAATTGCATCTAACACCGGGGAGCTGTTTTTT.

The V and J genes are TRBV25-1 and TRBJ2-1; D remains unclear. The CDR3 has 11 amino acids. V was pared by 4 bases and J by 8 bases, with 6 bases between. Germline CDR1 and CDR2: MGHDK and SYGVNS. Here the CDR3 reads CASSAFDEQFF. CDR3 DNA sequence: TGTGCCAGCAGTGCCTTCGATGAGCAGTTCTTC.

This chain connects TRBV6-5 to TRBJ2-5; the match to TRBD1 covers 9 bases. J gave up 5 bases and V 4 bases, and 8 bases lay outside the gene matches. The germline V gene has CDR1 MNHEY and CDR2 SVGAGI. This CDR3 has 15 amino acids. Here the CDR3 DNA reads TGTGCCAGCAGTTCCTTTACCGGGACAGGGGAGACCCAGTACTTC. Translated: CASSSFTGTGETQYF.

This clone is hyperexpanded by share. The chain links TRBV10-2 to TRBJ2-1; tentatively, D is TRBD1 or TRBD2 (6 bases each). The germline V gene encodes CDR1 WSHSY and CDR2 SAAADI. This CDR3 has 13 amino acids. The V end was cut by 7 bases, the J end by 2 bases, with 9 bases between. In nucleotides, the CDR3 is TGCGCCAGCACGGGGGCCGCCTACAATGAGCAGTTCTTC. As protein: CASTGAAYNEQFF.

The chain recombines TRBV2 with TRBJ1-1; D uncertain. Deletions cut 5 bases from V and 4 bases from J, with 11 bases between. This CDR3 comprises 13 residues. Per the germline V gene, CDR1 is SNHLY and CDR2 is FYNNEI. This CDR3 is CASSRVTVTEAFF. The CDR3 coding sequence is TGTGCCAGCAGTAGGGTCACCGTCACTGAAGCTTTCTTT.

In its sample, this clone was seen a few times. This chain joins TRBV7-9 and TRBJ2-3, with 11 positions matching TRBD2. Germline V gives CDR1 SEHNR, CDR2 FQNEAQ (reference sequence). The CDR3 sequence is 17 residues long. V lost 3 bases to trimming and J lost 1 base; unmatched junction nucleotides: 6. This CDR3 is CASSFLTSGSGTDTQYF. CDR3 DNA: TGTGCCAGCAGCTTTTTAACTAGCGGGAGTGGCACAGATACGCAGTATTTT.

This rearrangement joins TRBV27 to TRBJ2-1; D is unresolved. Germline V gene data show CDR1 as MNHEY and CDR2 as SMNVEV (reference sequence). The CDR3 sequence is 12 residues long. The CDR3 sequence: CGTVSSYNEQFF. Written as DNA, the CDR3 is TGTGGTACGGTGTCCTCCTACAATGAGCAGTTCTTC.

The V gene is TRBV6-5, the J gene TRBJ2-3; D unclear. Germline CDR1 and CDR2: MNHEY and SVGAGI. With 0 bases removed from V and 8 bases from J, the gap between germline ends came to 9 bases. This CDR3 is built from 13 residues. The CDR3 region has the DNA TGTGCCAGCAGTTACTCGAATCTGGGTACGCAGTATTTT. Its protein product is CASSYSNLGTQYF.

This clone has just a few counts. The chain is built from TRBV27 and TRBJ1-2, with D possibly matching TRBD1 (5 bases). The CDR3 has 16 amino acids. The V end was cut by 2 bases, the J end by 3 bases, with 16 bases between. CDR1 is MNHEY, CDR2 SMNVEV, per germline (reference sequence). The DNA for the CDR3 is TGTGCCAGCAGTTTAACTTTCCCCGGGGGTGACTATGGCTACACCTTC. Its translation is CASSLTFPGGDYGYTF.

This chain connects TRBV19 to TRBJ2-1; the D gene is possibly TRBD2 (6 bases). The germline V gene encodes CDR1 LNHDA and CDR2 SQIVND (reference sequence). The V end lost 5 bases, the J end lost 8 bases, and 16 bases lay between the germline ends. The CDR3 runs to 14 residues. In DNA form, the CDR3 reads TGTGCCAGTAGTTTGTCGGGAGTCCTGTATGAGCAGTTCTTC. This gives the protein CASSLSGVLYEQFF.

The chain joins TRBV30 to TRBJ2-7, with D uncertain. CDR3 length: 12 residues. Trimming stripped 5 bases from V and 6 bases from J, with 14 bases between. Germline loops: CDR1 GTSNPN, CDR2 SVGIG (reference sequence). The CDR3 bases are TGTGCCTGGGGCCAGGCGACGGGCGAGCAGTACTTC. Protein sequence: CAWGQATGEQYF.